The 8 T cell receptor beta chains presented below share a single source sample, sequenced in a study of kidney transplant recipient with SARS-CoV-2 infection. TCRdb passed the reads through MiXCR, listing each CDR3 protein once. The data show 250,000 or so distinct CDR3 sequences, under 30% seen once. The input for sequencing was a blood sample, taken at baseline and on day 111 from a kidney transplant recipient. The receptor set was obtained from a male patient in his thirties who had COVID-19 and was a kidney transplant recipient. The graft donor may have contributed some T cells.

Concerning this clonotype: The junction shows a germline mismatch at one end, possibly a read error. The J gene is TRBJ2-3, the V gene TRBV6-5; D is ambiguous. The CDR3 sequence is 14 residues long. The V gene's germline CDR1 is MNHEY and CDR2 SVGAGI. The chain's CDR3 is CASGYSAGTDTQYF. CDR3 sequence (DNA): TGTGCCAGCGGTTACTCGGCAGGCACAGATACGCAGTATTTT.

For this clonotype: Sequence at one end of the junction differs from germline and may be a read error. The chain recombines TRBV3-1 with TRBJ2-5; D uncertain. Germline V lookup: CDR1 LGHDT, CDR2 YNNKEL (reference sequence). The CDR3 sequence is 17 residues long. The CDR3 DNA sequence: TGTGCCAACAGCTCGATGGACCCCATTTCTTTCTCTGAGACCCAGTACTTC. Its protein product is CANSSMDPISFSETQYF.

The CDR3, as DNA: TGCAGTGCTGGGACTAGCGGGGGGGCTCTAGAGACCCAGTACTTC. Residues: CSAGTSGGALETQYF. The V gene is TRBV20-1, the J gene TRBJ2-5; 16 nucleotides agree with TRBD2. The germline CDR1 and CDR2 sequences are DFQATT and SNEGSKA (reference sequence). J was trimmed by 4 bases and V by 5 bases; bases with no gene match: 4. The CDR3 consists of 15 residues.

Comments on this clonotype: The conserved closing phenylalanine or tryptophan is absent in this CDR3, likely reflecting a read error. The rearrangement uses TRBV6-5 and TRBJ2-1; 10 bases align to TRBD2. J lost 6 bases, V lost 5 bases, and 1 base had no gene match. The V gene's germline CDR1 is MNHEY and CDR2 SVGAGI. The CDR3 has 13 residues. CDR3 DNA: TGTGCCAGCAGTCGGACTAGCGGCAATGAGCAGTTCATC. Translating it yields CASSRTSGNEQFI.

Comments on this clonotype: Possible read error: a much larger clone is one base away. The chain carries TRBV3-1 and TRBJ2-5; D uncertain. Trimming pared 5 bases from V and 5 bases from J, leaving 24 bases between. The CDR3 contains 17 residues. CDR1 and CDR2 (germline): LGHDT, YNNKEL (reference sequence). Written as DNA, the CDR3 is TGTGCCAGCAGCACTTTCGATCCCATTTCTTTCTTTGAGACCCAGTACTTC. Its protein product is CASSTFDPISFFETQYF.

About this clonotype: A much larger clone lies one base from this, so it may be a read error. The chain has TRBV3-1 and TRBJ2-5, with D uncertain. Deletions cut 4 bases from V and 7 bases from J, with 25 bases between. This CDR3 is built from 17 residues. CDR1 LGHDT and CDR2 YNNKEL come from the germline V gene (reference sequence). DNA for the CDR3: TGTGCCAGCAGCCCAATGGGTCCCATTTCTTTCTCTGGGACCCAGTACTTC. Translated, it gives CASSPMGPISFSGTQYF.

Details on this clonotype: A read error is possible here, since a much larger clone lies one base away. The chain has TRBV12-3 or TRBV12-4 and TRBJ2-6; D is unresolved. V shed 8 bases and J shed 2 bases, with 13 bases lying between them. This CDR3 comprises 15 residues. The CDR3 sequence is CASGPHRAGANVLTF. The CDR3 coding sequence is TGTGCCAGCGGACCTCACCGTGCTGGGGCCAACGTCCTGACTTTC.

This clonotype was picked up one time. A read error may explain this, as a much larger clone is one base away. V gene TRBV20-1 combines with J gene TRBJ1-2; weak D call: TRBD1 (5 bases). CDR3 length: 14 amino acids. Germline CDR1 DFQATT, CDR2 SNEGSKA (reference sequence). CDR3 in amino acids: CSAWDGGKGYGYAF. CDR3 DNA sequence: TGCAGTGCTTGGGACGGGGGGAAGGGCTATGGCTACGCCTTC.